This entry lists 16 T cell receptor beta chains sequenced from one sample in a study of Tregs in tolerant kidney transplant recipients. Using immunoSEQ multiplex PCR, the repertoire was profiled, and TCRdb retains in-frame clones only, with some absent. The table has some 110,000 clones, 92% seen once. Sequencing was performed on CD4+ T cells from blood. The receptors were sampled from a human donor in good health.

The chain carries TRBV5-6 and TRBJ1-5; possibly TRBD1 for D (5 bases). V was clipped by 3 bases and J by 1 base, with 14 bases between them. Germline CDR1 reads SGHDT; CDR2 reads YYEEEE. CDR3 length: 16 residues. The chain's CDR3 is CASSSQGSPSNQPQHF. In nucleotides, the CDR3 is TGTGCCAGCAGCTCCCAGGGCTCTCCCAGCAATCAGCCCCAGCATTTT.

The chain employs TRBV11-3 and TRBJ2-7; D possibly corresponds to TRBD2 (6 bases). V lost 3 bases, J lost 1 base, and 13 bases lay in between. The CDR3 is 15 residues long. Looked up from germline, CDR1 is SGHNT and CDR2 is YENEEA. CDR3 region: CASSLARGASYEQYF. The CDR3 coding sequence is TGTGCCAGCAGCTTGGCTCGCGGGGCGTCCTACGAGCAGTACTTC.

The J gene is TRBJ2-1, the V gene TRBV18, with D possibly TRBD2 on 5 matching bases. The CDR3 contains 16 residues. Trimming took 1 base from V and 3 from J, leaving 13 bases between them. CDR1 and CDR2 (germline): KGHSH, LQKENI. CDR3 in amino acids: CASSPQSGKGYNEQFF. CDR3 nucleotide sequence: TGTGCCAGCTCACCACAATCCGGGAAGGGCTACAATGAGCAGTTCTTC.

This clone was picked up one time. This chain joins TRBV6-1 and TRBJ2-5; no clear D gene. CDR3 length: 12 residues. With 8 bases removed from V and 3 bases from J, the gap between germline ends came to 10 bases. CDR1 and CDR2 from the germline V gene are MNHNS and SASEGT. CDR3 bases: TGTGCCAGCCGCCCCCAGAAAGAGACCCAGTACTTC. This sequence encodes CASRPQKETQYF.

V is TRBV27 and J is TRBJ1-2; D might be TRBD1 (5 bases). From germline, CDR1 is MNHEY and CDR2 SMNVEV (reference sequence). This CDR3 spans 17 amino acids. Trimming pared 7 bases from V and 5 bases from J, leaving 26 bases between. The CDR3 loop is CASKMIDVAGDLYGYTF. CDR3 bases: TGTGCCAGCAAAATGATCGATGTCGCCGGGGACCTTTATGGCTACACCTTC.

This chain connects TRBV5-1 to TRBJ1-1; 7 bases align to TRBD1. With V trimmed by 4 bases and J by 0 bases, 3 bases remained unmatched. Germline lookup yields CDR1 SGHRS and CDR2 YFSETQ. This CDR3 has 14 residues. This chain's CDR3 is CASSRDSLNTEAFF. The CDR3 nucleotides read TGCGCCAGCAGCCGGGACAGTTTGAACACTGAAGCTTTCTTT.

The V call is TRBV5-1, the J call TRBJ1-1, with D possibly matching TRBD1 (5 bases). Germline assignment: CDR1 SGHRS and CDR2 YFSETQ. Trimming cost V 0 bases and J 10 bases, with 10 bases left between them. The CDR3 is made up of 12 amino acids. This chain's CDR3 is CASSLVTGTAFF. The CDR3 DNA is TGCGCCAGCAGCTTGGTAACTGGGACAGCTTTCTTT.

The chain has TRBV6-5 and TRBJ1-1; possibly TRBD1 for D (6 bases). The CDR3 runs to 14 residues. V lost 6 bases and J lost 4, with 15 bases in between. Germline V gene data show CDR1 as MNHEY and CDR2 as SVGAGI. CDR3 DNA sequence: TGTGCCAGCAGGGGGGCCCGAGGGAGCACTGAAGCTTTCTTT. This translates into CASRGARGSTEAFF.

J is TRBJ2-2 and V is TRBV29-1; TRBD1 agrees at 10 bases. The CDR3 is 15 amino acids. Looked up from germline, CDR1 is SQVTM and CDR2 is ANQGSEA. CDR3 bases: TGCAGTTCGAAGAAGGGGACAGGGGAGACCGGGGAGCTGTTTTTT. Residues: CSSKKGTGETGELFF.

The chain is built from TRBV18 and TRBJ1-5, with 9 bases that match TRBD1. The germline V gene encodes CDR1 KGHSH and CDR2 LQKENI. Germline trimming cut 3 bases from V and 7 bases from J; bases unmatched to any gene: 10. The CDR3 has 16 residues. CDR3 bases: TGTGCCAGCTCACCGTTGCCGGGACAGGGCACACAGCCCCAGCATTTT. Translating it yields CASSPLPGQGTQPQHF.

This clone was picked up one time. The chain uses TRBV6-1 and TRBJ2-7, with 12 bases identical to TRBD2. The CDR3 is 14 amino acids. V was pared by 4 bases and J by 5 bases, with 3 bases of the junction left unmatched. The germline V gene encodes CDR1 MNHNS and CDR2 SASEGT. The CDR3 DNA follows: TGTGCCAGCAGTGTGACTAGCGGGAGCGACGAGCAGTACTTC. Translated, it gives CASSVTSGSDEQYF.

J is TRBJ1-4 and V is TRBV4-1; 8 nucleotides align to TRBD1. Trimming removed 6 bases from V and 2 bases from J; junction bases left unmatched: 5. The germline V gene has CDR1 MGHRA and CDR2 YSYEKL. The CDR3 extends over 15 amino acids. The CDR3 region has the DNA TGCGCCAGCAGATGGACAGGGACCACTAATGAAAAACTGTTTTTT. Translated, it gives CASRWTGTTNEKLFF.

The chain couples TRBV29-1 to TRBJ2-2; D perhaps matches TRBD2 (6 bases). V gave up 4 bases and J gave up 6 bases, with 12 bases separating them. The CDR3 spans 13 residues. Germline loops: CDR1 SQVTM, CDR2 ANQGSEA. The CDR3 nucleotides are TGCAGCGTTGGTGACGGGGGACCCGGGGAGCTGTTTTTT. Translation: CSVGDGGPGELFF.

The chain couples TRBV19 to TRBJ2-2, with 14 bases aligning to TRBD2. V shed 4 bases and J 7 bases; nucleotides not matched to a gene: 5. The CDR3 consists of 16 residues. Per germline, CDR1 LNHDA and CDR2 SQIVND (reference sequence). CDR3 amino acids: CASSTGTSGSYGELFF. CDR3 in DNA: TGTGCCAGTAGTACCGGGACTAGCGGGAGTTACGGGGAGCTGTTTTTT.

CDR3 coding DNA: TGTGCCAGCAGCAAAGGGGGACAGGGGGACTATGGCTACACCTTC. This codes for CASSKGGQGDYGYTF. The rearrangement joins TRBV21-1 to TRBJ1-2; the table's D call of TRBD1 was not tested on the DNA. TRBV21-1 is classified as a pseudogene. The CDR3 extends over 15 amino acids.

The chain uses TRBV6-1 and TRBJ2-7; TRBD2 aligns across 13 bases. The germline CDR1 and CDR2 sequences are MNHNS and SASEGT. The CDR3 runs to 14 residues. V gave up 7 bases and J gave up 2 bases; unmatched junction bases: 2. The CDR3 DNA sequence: TGTGCCAGCATTACTAGCGGGAGGGCCTACGAGCAGTACTTC. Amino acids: CASITSGRAYEQYF.